This TCR beta chain was obtained from a study of blood T cells in healthy people across ages. The authors ran a second PCR of about 7 to 11 cycles using a sample-barcoded 5' primer and a J-beta primer mix. Each cDNA molecule carried a tag from a template-switch adaptor that contained 12 random nucleotides. From the 5' RACE reads, TCRdb called clonotypes with MiXCR, one entry per CDR3 protein. The repertoire consists of roughly 800,000 distinct CDR3 sequences, with roughly 50% occurring once and the leading ten covering about 20%. The CDR3 contains 12 residues. Per the germline V gene, CDR1 is SQVTM and CDR2 is ANQGSEA. The ends were cut back, 4 bases at V and 4 bases at J, with 9 bases in the middle. With respect to this clonotype: The antigen remains unidentified.

Overall study results and limits: Because donor CMV status was unknown, expanded clonotype changes were possibly confounded. The lack of PBMC sorting stopped any conclusive naive versus antigen-experienced comparison.

Specimen: blood. The chain combines TRBV29-1 with TRBJ2-3; D is ambiguous. The clonotype comes from a man aged 25 to 40 in good health. The CDR3 nucleotides read TGCAGCGTTGTACCAGGAGCAGATACGCAGTATTTT. Its protein product is CSVVPGADTQYF.